Below are 15 T cell receptor beta chains sequenced from a single sample in a study of CD8 T cells in Susac syndrome. RNA amounts of about 0.45 to 1 ug underwent reverse transcription with random hexamers. One entry per CDR3 protein, called by TCRdb with MiXCR from the immunoSEQ multiplex PCR reads. The sample yields some 190,000 distinct CDR3 sequences, 90% to 95% seen once. Specimen: CD4+ T cells from PBMCs. These receptors all stem from a human donor in good health.

V gene TRBV5-4 combines with J gene TRBJ2-2; TRBD2 aligns across 7 bases. This CDR3 region has 16 residues. Trimming at V came to 0 bases and at J to 0 bases, leaving 2 bases not matched to a gene. Per germline, CDR1 SGHNT and CDR2 YYREEE (reference sequence). CDR3 residues: CASSLGTRANTGELFF. In DNA, the CDR3 is TGTGCCAGCAGCTTGGGGACTAGAGCGAACACCGGGGAGCTGTTTTTT.

The CDR3 nucleotides read TGTGCCAGCAGCCCAACGGGACGACAAGAGACCCAGTACTTC. Protein: CASSPTGRQETQYF. The chain is built from TRBV13 and TRBJ2-5; D might be TRBD1 or TRBD2, each matching 5 bases. V was trimmed by 5 bases and J by 2 bases, leaving 12 bases between them. The CDR3 sequence is 14 residues long. Germline V gene sequence: CDR1 PRHDT, CDR2 FYEKMQ (reference sequence).

J is TRBJ1-2 and V is TRBV4-3, with unresolved D. The CDR3 consists of 15 residues. Germline V gene data show CDR1 as LGHNA and CDR2 as YSLEER. V was shortened by 0 bases and J by 3 bases, with 11 bases between the two germline ends. The CDR3 reads CASSQEGVTDYGYTF. The CDR3 DNA reads as TGCGCCAGCAGCCAAGAGGGTGTAACTGACTATGGCTACACCTTC.

DNA of the CDR3: TGCAGTGCTAGAGATTTGAGTGTTACGCTAGCTAACTATGGCTACACCTTC. Amino acids: CSARDLSVTLANYGYTF. This chain joins TRBV20-1 and TRBJ1-2; no clear D gene. The CDR3 spans 17 residues. The ends were cut back, 0 bases at V and 0 bases at J, with 17 bases in the middle. CDR1 DFQATT and CDR2 SNEGSKA come from the germline V gene (reference sequence).

This chain uses TRBV5-1 with TRBJ2-6; D unresolved. Trimming removed 1 base from V and 4 bases from J, with 9 bases in between. Germline lookup yields CDR1 SGHRS and CDR2 YFSETQ. This CDR3 contains 15 residues. The CDR3 DNA is TGCGCCAGCAGCTTGACAGTAACGGGGGCCAACGTCCTGACTTTC. It encodes CASSLTVTGANVLTF.

The chain couples TRBV4-2 to TRBJ2-4; 7 bases align to TRBD1. CDR3 size: 14 residues. CDR1 and CDR2 from the germline V gene are LGHNA and YNFKEQ. The V segment lost 0 bases and the J segment 10 bases; nucleotides outside the gene matches: 6. The CDR3 region is CASSQEGTAVIQYF. CDR3 nucleotides: TGTGCCAGCAGCCAAGAAGGGACAGCAGTTATTCAGTACTTC.

A few counts support this clonotype. The chain joins TRBV7-2 to TRBJ2-5; D gene unclear. CDR3 length: 11 residues. Deletions cut 6 bases from V and 2 bases from J, with 4 bases between. Germline-derived CDR1 and CDR2 are SGHTA and FQGNSA. CDR3 DNA sequence: TGTGCCAGCAGGGAACAAGAGACCCAGTACTTC. This encodes CASREQETQYF.

The V call is TRBV15, the J call TRBJ1-5; unclear D gene. V dropped 2 bases and J dropped 7 bases, with 12 bases sitting between them. Germline CDR1 and CDR2: LNHNV and YYDKDF (reference sequence). This CDR3 region has 14 residues. CDR3 in DNA: TGTGCCACCAGCAGAAAACGCCAGGACCAGCCCCAGCATTTT. Translating it yields CATSRKRQDQPQHF.

The count of this clonotype is one. DNA for the CDR3: TGTGCCAGTAGTAACAGGGGCAAAAGCTCCTACAATGAGCAGTTCTTC. Residues: CASSNRGKSSYNEQFF. The rearrangement uses TRBV19 and TRBJ2-1, with TRBD1 identical over 7 bases. CDR3 size: 16 residues. J gave up 0 bases and V 4 bases, and 6 bases lay outside the gene matches. Germline assignment: CDR1 LNHDA and CDR2 SQIVND (reference sequence).

This rearrangement joins TRBV28 to TRBJ1-1; no reliable D call. Per the germline V gene, CDR1 is MDHEN and CDR2 is SYDVKM. This CDR3 is 11 amino acids long. Trimming pared 4 bases from V and 3 bases from J, leaving 3 bases between. For the CDR3, the DNA is TGTGCCAGCAGTTGGGACACTGAAGCTTTCTTT. Protein sequence: CASSWDTEAFF.

V usage is TRBV19 and J usage is TRBJ1-5; 10 nucleotides line up with TRBD1. Germline-derived CDR1 and CDR2 are LNHDA and SQIVND (reference sequence). With 3 bases clipped from V and 5 bases from J, the junction kept 16 bases outside the gene matches. The CDR3 has 19 residues. CDR3 protein: CASSMDFLGGTGAHQPQHF. CDR3 in DNA: TGTGCCAGTAGTATGGATTTCTTGGGAGGGACAGGGGCCCATCAGCCCCAGCATTTT.

J is TRBJ1-2 and V is TRBV18, with D unresolved. The germline V and J ends were trimmed by 5 bases and 1 base, with 11 bases remaining between them. The CDR3 is made up of 14 amino acids. CDR1 is KGHSH, CDR2 LQKENI, per germline. For the CDR3, the DNA is TGTGCCAGCTCAGTTTCCGACGTTAACTATGGCTACACCTTC. Its protein is CASSVSDVNYGYTF.

The chain links TRBV27 to TRBJ1-6; 7 bases agree with TRBD1. Germline V CDR1 and CDR2: MNHEY, SMNVEV (reference sequence). The V segment lost 4 bases and the J segment 9 bases; nucleotides outside the gene matches: 9. The CDR3 loop spans 15 amino acids. The CDR3 region is CASSSPTGAISPLHF. The DNA of the CDR3 is TGTGCCAGCAGTTCGCCAACAGGGGCCATTTCACCCCTCCACTTT.

The gene calls are TRBV9 and TRBJ1-3; D uncertain. The CDR3 has 16 residues. CDR1 SGDLS and CDR2 YYNGEE come from the germline V gene. Between the trimmed V and J ends, which lost 0 bases and 2 bases, there was a span of 12 bases. In DNA, the CDR3 is TGTGCCAGCAGCGTAGCCCCAGCAGGACCTGGAAACACCATATATTTT. This encodes CASSVAPAGPGNTIYF.

This chain joins TRBV4-1 and TRBJ2-7, with 8 positions matching TRBD2. V was pared by 5 bases and J by 1 base, with 7 bases of the junction left unmatched. In germline, CDR1 is MGHRA, CDR2 YSYEKL. This CDR3 has 15 residues. The DNA of the CDR3 is TGCGCCAGCAGCTCGGACGGGGGGGGTTCCTACGAGCAGTACTTC. Its translation: CASSSDGGGSYEQYF.